This T cell receptor beta chain was found in a study of shared clonotypes between healthy human individuals. Worth noting for this clone: What it binds is not known.

Study-level points and caveats: Among non-shared clonotypes, generation probabilities were lower than among those shared by all four donors.

Looked up from germline, CDR1 is SQVTM and CDR2 is ANQGSEA. This CDR3 spans 12 amino acids. Trimming pared 4 bases from V and 9 bases from J, leaving 13 bases between. Deep-level running was used for the assay. Authors' methods: Filtering differed for immunoSEQ, which gave only junction sequences without quality scores. Produced via immunoSEQ multiplex PCR; TCRdb's table is partial and in-frame only. Clone size and V and J calls were adopted from that table, with D and trimming inferred from the DNA. Among approximately 330,000 clones listed, about 73% were seen once. This chain links TRBV29-1 with TRBJ2-1; unclear D gene. The clonotype originates from a young man in good health. The sequencing input was memory CD4+ T cells sorted from blood. Subset reported: CD45RA-negative fraction. CDR3 nucleotide sequence: TGCAGCGTTGGCAATATAGGCACTGAGCAGTTCTTC. Its translation is CSVGNIGTEQFF.